This T cell receptor (beta chain) came from a study of T cell repertoires in cytomegalovirus infection. About the study: Both a matching HLA type and CMV infection were indicated by public TCR beta signatures.

Whole-study findings and limits: Identification of carriers of CMV plus the relevant HLA was performed using cumulative public TCR beta family frequency. CMV-specific TCR beta clonotypes restricted by HLA-C dominated the ex vivo response.

TCRdb called the reads again in MiXCR, with one record for every CDR3 protein. This table holds around 250,000 distinct CDR3 sequences, 15% to 20% found once. With regard to this clonotype: The antigen remains undetermined.

CDR1 SGHKS and CDR2 YYEKEE come from the germline V gene (reference sequence). Losses at the gene ends were 3 bases for V and 2 bases for J; bases not matched to a gene: 7. The CDR3 contains 15 residues. The sequence was collected from a human donor in good health (CMV status not recorded). Some clones in this sample may be carry-over from other donors' samples. The chain employs TRBV5-5 and TRBJ2-7; 8 bases fit TRBD1. Material: CD8+ T cells from PBMCs. The CDR3 loop reads CASSSQGVGTYEQYF. The CDR3 DNA is TGTGCCAGCAGCTCACAGGGGGTTGGAACCTACGAGCAGTACTTC.